The rows below give T cell receptor beta chains drawn from one sample of a study of blood T cell repertoires in COVID-19. The data were produced by immunoSEQ multiplex PCR, yet TCRdb's version contains in-frame clones alone and is incomplete. The sample shows approximately 99,000 clones, 70% to 80% of them seen only once. The sample consisted of peripheral blood. Receptors originate from a woman older than 75 with active or convalescent COVID-19. CDR3s include the opening cysteine and the closing phenylalanine or tryptophan. Each record gives: D gene, J gene, CDR3 length, clone size, V gene, CDR3 protein, CDR3 DNA. A D gene is named only where the DNA matches it firmly. Size tells how often a clone was seen (once, few, many) or the class of an expanded clone, and some rows leave it out.

>TRBD2|TRBJ2-7|18|.|TRBV7-2
CASSSTKLAGVVRGEQYF
TGTGCCAGCAGCTCAACCAAACTAGCGGGAGTGGTTCGGGGCGAGCAGTACTTC
>TRBD2|TRBJ2-7|14|.|TRBV7-2
CASSSPGGYYEQYF
TGTGCCAGCAGCTCTCCGGGAGGTTACTACGAGCAGTACTTC
>TRBD2|TRBJ2-2|16|.|TRBV6-4
CASSKTSGINTGELFF
TGTGCCAGCAGTAAGACTAGCGGGATAAACACCGGGGAGCTGTTTTTT
>.|TRBJ1-1|16|.|TRBV15
CATSRDLARMNTEAFF
TGTGCCACCAGCAGAGATTTAGCCCGAATGAACACTGAAGCTTTCTTT
>.|TRBJ2-7|12|.|TRBV6-2/TRBV6-3
CASSSTDQGDYF
TGTGCCAGCAGCTCGACTGATCAGGGCGATTACTTC
>.|TRBJ1-1|15|.|TRBV6-5
CASSYDRFRITEAFF
TGTGCCAGCAGTTACGACAGGTTTCGGATCACTGAAGCTTTCTTT
>.|TRBJ2-1|15|once|TRBV6-4
CASSLTPSSYNEQFF
TGTGCCAGCAGCTTGACCCCTAGCTCCTACAATGAGCAGTTCTTC
>.|TRBJ1-5|15|.|TRBV28
CASSLQGLSNQPQHF
TGTGCCAGCAGTCTACAGGGCCTAAGCAATCAGCCCCAGCATTTT
>.|TRBJ2-7|14|.|TRBV27
CASRPGGGVYEQYF
TGTGCCAGCAGGCCCGGTGGAGGGGTCTACGAGCAGTACTTC
>.|TRBJ1-2|15|once|TRBV28
CASSPSSGGNYGYTF
TGTGCCAGCAGCCCGAGTTCCGGAGGTAACTATGGCTACACCTTC
>.|TRBJ2-3|16|.|TRBV11-1
CASSFSGGRSTDTQYF
TGTGCCAGCAGCTTTTCCGGGGGTCGTAGCACAGATACGCAGTATTTT
>.|TRBJ2-7|16|.|TRBV2
CASSENGAGLSYEQYF
TGTGCCAGCAGTGAGAATGGGGCAGGCCTTTCCTACGAGCAGTACTTC
>TRBD2|TRBJ2-7|14|.|TRBV11-1
CASSLQAGVLEQYF
TGTGCCAGCAGCCTACAGGCGGGAGTTTTGGAGCAGTACTTC
>.|TRBJ2-7|14|.|TRBV7-2
CASSRDFVADEQYF
TGTGCCAGCAGCCGGGACTTCGTCGCCGACGAGCAGTACTTC
>.|TRBJ1-2|13|.|TRBV11-1
CASSLTGRGGYTF
TGTGCCAGCAGCTTAACGGGGCGGGGAGGCTACACCTTC
>.|TRBJ2-3|11|.|TRBV20-1
CSAPGAGVYYF
TGCAGTGCTCCCGGGGCAGGGGTTTATTATTTT
>.|TRBJ2-1|12|few|TRBV29-1
CSVEMYTNEQFF
TGCAGCGTTGAGATGTATACAAATGAGCAGTTCTTC
>.|TRBJ2-1|16|.|TRBV7-6
CASSLATASSYNEQFF
TGTGCCAGCAGCTTAGCGACGGCTAGCTCCTACAATGAGCAGTTCTTC
>TRBD1|TRBJ1-4|15|.|TRBV24-1
CATGQSGQGEEKLFF
TGTGCCACCGGCCAATCGGGACAGGGAGAAGAAAAACTGTTTTTT
>.|TRBJ2-5|19|.|TRBV6-2/TRBV6-3
CASSYSLVAGKDRQETQYF
TGTGCCAGCAGTTACTCCCTGGTGGCAGGGAAGGATAGGCAAGAGACCCAGTACTTC
>.|TRBJ2-7|17|.|TRBV11-2
CASSLAGGGYISYEQYF
TGTGCCAGCAGCTTAGCTGGTGGGGGCTACATATCCTACGAGCAGTACTTC
>.|TRBJ1-4|11|.|TRBV28
CASRGLRGLFF
TGTGCCAGCAGGGGTCTTAGGGGACTGTTTTTT
>TRBD2|TRBJ2-5|17|once|TRBV5-1
CASSPQGLAGAQETQYF
TGCGCCAGCAGCCCGCAGGGACTAGCGGGGGCCCAAGAGACCCAGTACTTC
>.|TRBJ2-5|12|.|TRBV6-5
CASSADRETQYF
TGTGCCAGCAGCGCCGACAGGGAGACCCAGTACTTC
>.|TRBJ1-5|14|.|TRBV6-5
CASRKGDTYQPQHF
TGTGCCAGCAGAAAGGGGGACACCTATCAGCCCCAGCATTTT
>.|TRBJ2-6|15|.|TRBV19
CASRVRESGANVLTF
TGTGCCAGTAGGGTAAGGGAGTCCGGGGCCAACGTCCTGACTTTC
>TRBD2|TRBJ2-5|20|.|TRBV5-1
CASSFFPGTSGRASEETQYF
TGCGCCAGCAGCTTCTTCCCCGGGACTAGCGGGAGGGCCTCCGAAGAGACCCAGTACTTC
>TRBD2|TRBJ2-5|16|.|TRBV7-3
CASSFSSGRAEETQYF
TGTGCCAGCAGCTTCTCTAGCGGGAGGGCAGAAGAGACCCAGTACTTC
>.|TRBJ2-1|14|.|TRBV6-2/TRBV6-3
CASSYSNLAYEQFF
TGTGCCAGCAGTTACTCGAACCTAGCCTATGAGCAGTTCTTC
>TRBD2|TRBJ2-1|18|.|TRBV5-5
CASSLAGGGRSSYNEQFF
TGTGCCAGCAGCTTGGCGGGAGGAGGTAGGAGCTCCTACAATGAGCAGTTCTTC
>TRBD1|TRBJ1-4|15|.|TRBV18
CASSSGQGRNEKLFF
TGTGCCAGCTCATCAGGACAGGGTAGAAATGAAAAACTGTTTTTT
>.|TRBJ1-1|16|.|TRBV5-6
CASSLGLDTTNTEAFF
TGTGCCAGCAGCTTGGGCCTGGACACAACGAACACTGAAGCTTTCTTT
>.|TRBJ2-1|15|.|TRBV5-1
CASSLGLVLYNEQFF
TGCGCCAGCAGCTTGGGACTAGTTCTCTACAATGAGCAGTTCTTC
>TRBD1|TRBJ2-2|12|.|TRBV6-6
CASKQGTGELFF
TGTGCCAGCAAACAGGGGACCGGGGAGCTGTTTTTT
>.|TRBJ1-3|13|.|TRBV7-9
CASSGRVGNTIYF
TGTGCCAGCAGCGGTCGAGTGGGAAACACCATATATTTT
>TRBD1|TRBJ2-7|11|.|TRBV7-2
CASSFGTVQYF
TGTGCCAGCAGCTTTGGGACAGTACAGTACTTC
>.|TRBJ1-3|15|few|TRBV6-5
CASSQIGGTGNTIYF
TGTGCCAGCAGTCAAATAGGCGGGACTGGAAACACCATATATTTT
>TRBD1|TRBJ1-6|15|.|TRBV18
CASSPQGEVNSPLHF
TGTGCCAGCTCACCGCAGGGGGAGGTCAATTCACCCCTCCACTTT
>TRBD2|TRBJ2-2|17|few|TRBV4-2
CASSHTTGTTYTGELFF
TGTGCCAGCAGCCATACTACCGGGACTACATACACCGGGGAGCTGTTTTTT
>TRBD2|TRBJ2-7|18|.|TRBV7-2
CASSPYLGGAGGSYEQYF
TGTGCCAGCAGCCCATACCTGGGGGGCGCGGGAGGCTCCTACGAGCAGTACTTC
>TRBD1|TRBJ1-1|16|.|TRBV6-5
CASSYFSPGQGLEAFF
TGTGCCAGCAGTTACTTTAGCCCGGGACAGGGACTTGAAGCTTTCTTT
>TRBD2|TRBJ2-1|13|.|TRBV5-1
CASRLAGDDLQFF
TGCGCCAGCAGACTAGCGGGAGATGATTTGCAGTTCTTC
>.|TRBJ1-1|14|.|TRBV6-4
CASSREVGITEAFF
TGTGCCAGCAGCAGGGAAGTGGGGATCACTGAAGCTTTCTTT
>.|TRBJ2-3|19|once|TRBV21-1
CASSKTKHSGTTSWDTQYF
TGTGCCAGCAGCAAAACTAAACATAGCGGGACTACCAGTTGGGATACGCAGTATTTT
>TRBD1|TRBJ2-6|16|.|TRBV28
CASSTGVPGGANVLTF
TGTGCCAGCAGCACAGGGGTGCCGGGGGGGGCCAACGTCCTGACTTTC
>TRBD1|TRBJ2-7|13|once|TRBV6-6
CASSNHRGLEQYF
TGTGCCAGCAGTAACCACAGGGGGCTTGAGCAGTACTTC
>.|TRBJ1-1|15|.|TRBV18
CASSPQRDQYTEAFF
TGTGCCAGCTCACCCCAGCGAGATCAATACACTGAAGCTTTCTTT
>TRBD1|TRBJ2-1|14|.|TRBV5-1
CASSPEGQFNEQFF
TGTGCCAGCAGCCCAGAGGGACAGTTCAATGAGCAGTTCTTC
>.|TRBJ2-5|13|.|TRBV7-2
CASSFGGTETQYF
TGTGCCAGCAGCTTCGGAGGCACAGAGACCCAGTACTTC
>.|TRBJ2-1|15|.|TRBV6-6
CASSYGRGVNNEQFF
TGTGCCAGCAGTTACGGCAGGGGGGTAAATAATGAGCAGTTCTTC
>.|TRBJ2-1|15|.|TRBV5-1
CASSPVPGNYNEQFF
TGCGCCAGCAGCCCCGTGCCCGGGAACTACAATGAGCAGTTCTTC
>TRBD1|TRBJ1-1|13|few|TRBV28
CASSLTGGSEAFF
TGTGCCAGCAGTTTAACAGGGGGCAGTGAAGCTTTCTTT
>.|TRBJ2-6|14|.|TRBV28
CASSLRSGANVLTF
TGTGCCAGCAGTTTACGGTCTGGGGCCAACGTCCTGACTTTC
>TRBD2|TRBJ2-3|15|.|TRBV5-1
CASSLNAASGDTQYF
TGTGCCAGCAGCTTGAACGCCGCTAGCGGAGATACGCAGTATTTT
>TRBD1|TRBJ1-2|12|.|TRBV29-1
CSVGDRNYGYTF
TGCAGCGTAGGGGACAGGAACTATGGCTACACCTTC
>TRBD1|TRBJ2-2|17|.|TRBV6-2/TRBV6-3
CASSYLRTGWFSGELFF
TGTGCCAGCAGTTACCTCCGGACAGGGTGGTTTTCCGGGGAGCTGTTTTTT
>TRBD2|TRBJ2-3|13|.|TRBV15
CATSRSIGGTQYF
TGTGCCACCAGCAGATCCATCGGGGGGACGCAGTATTTT